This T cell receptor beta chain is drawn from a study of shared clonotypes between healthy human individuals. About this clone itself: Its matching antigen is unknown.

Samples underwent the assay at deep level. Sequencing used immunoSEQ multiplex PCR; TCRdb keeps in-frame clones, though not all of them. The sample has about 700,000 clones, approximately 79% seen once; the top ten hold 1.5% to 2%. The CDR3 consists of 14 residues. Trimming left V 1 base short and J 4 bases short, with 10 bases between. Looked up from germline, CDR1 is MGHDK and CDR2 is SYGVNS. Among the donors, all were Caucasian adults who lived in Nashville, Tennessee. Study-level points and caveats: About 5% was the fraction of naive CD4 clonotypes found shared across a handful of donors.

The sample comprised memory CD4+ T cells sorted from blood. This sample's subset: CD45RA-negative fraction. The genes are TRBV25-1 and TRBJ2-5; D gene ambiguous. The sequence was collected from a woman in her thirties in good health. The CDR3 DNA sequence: TGTGCCAGCAGTGAATTAAGGCGGATAGAGACCCAGTACTTC. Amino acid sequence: CASSELRRIETQYF.